Shown below are 13 T cell receptor beta chains from a single sample sequenced in a study of cytotoxic CD8 clonotypes in ibrutinib-treated CLL. This table comes from immunoSEQ multiplex PCR, and its TCRdb copy is limited to in-frame clones, with some not included. In the table there are 150,000 to 250,000 clones, over 60% of which are singletons. The material was PBMCs, obtained after 24 months of ibrutinib treatment. These TCRs come from a human donor with chronic lymphocytic leukemia.

The chain links TRBV4-1 to TRBJ1-1; possible D gene TRBD1, 6 bases. Germline CDR1 MGHRA, CDR2 YSYEKL. V shed 1 base and J shed 2 bases, with 8 bases lying between them. The CDR3 is made up of 14 amino acids. Written as DNA, the CDR3 is TGCGCCAGCAGCCAAGGGACAGCCAACACTGAAGCTTTCTTT. The encoded protein is CASSQGTANTEAFF.

This chain connects TRBV19 to TRBJ1-2; D is uncertain. Per germline, CDR1 LNHDA and CDR2 SQIVND (reference sequence). This CDR3 is built from 14 residues. Trimming stripped 4 bases from V and 8 bases from J, with 17 bases between. The CDR3 region is CASSTSRREGGYTF. Written as DNA, the CDR3 is TGTGCCAGTAGTACTTCAAGAAGGGAGGGAGGCTACACCTTC.

The gene calls are TRBV15 and TRBJ2-1; 7 nucleotides match TRBD2. The CDR3 is 15 residues long. Per the germline V gene, CDR1 is LNHNV and CDR2 is YYDKDF (reference sequence). Trimming removed 0 bases from V and 2 bases from J; junction bases left unmatched: 1. CDR3: CATSRELATYNEQFF. CDR3 in DNA: TGTGCCACCAGCAGAGAACTAGCGACCTACAATGAGCAGTTCTTC.

This clone was counted between two and nine times. V usage is TRBV4-3 and J usage is TRBJ1-1; D is uncertain. This CDR3 has 14 residues. Germline V gene data show CDR1 as LGHNA and CDR2 as YSLEER. The V gene lost 1 base and the J gene lost 1 base, with 7 bases spanning the gap. Here the CDR3 reads CASSQVWQNTEAFF. The CDR3 nucleotides are TGCGCCAGCAGCCAAGTGTGGCAGAACACTGAAGCTTTCTTT.

The chain joins TRBV29-1 to TRBJ2-7; 16 nucleotides agree with TRBD2. CDR3 length: 14 residues. Germline CDR1 and CDR2: SQVTM and ANQGSEA. The trim removed 5 bases at V and 5 bases at J, leaving 3 bases unmatched. In nucleotides, the CDR3 is TGCAGCGTTCCGGGACTAGCGGGAGGGAACGAGCAGTACTTC. Its protein is CSVPGLAGGNEQYF.

The V and J genes are TRBV13 and TRBJ2-3; 9 positions match TRBD2. Germline values: CDR1 PRHDT, CDR2 FYEKMQ (reference sequence). Trimming removed 2 bases from V and 2 bases from J; junction bases left unmatched: 8. The CDR3 runs 17 residues. CDR3 coding DNA: TGTGCCAGCAGCTTAAGGGTAGCGGGAGACTACACAGATACGCAGTATTTT. This sequence encodes CASSLRVAGDYTDTQYF.

The chain couples TRBV9 to TRBJ2-1; D could derive from TRBD1 or TRBD2 (5 bases each). Germline loops: CDR1 SGDLS, CDR2 YYNGEE. This CDR3 is 17 amino acids long. V was trimmed by 1 base and J by 9 bases, leaving 23 bases between them. The CDR3 reads CASSVTSRDAHGSEQFF. The CDR3 DNA sequence: TGTGCCAGCAGCGTAACGTCCCGGGACGCACATGGGAGTGAGCAGTTCTTC. Complete variable domain (other parts from reference TRBV9 and TRBJ2-1): DSGVTQTPKHLITATGQRVTLRCSPRSGDLSVYWYQQSLDQGLQFLIQYYNGEERAKGNILERFSAQQFPDLHSELNLSSLELGDSALYFCASSVTSRDAHGSEQFFGPGTRLTVL.

With respect to this clone: A junction end diverges from the germline sequence, so it may reflect a read error. This CDR3 is also generated by other DNA sequences in the sample. The chain couples TRBV7-7 to TRBJ2-5, with unresolved D. Germline V gene data show CDR1 as SSHAT and CDR2 as FNYEAQ (reference sequence). This CDR3 has 15 residues. The CDR3 protein is CASSPTDMLQETQYF. The CDR3 coding sequence is TGTGCTAGCAGCCCAACAGACATGCTACAAGAGACCCAGTACTTC.

The chain combines TRBV28 with TRBJ2-1, with 10 positions matching TRBD2. The CDR3 loop spans 15 amino acids. V dropped 4 bases and J dropped 5; count of bases not matched to a gene: 5. The germline V gene has CDR1 MDHEN and CDR2 SYDVKM. The CDR3 loop reads CASSYQLAGDNEQFF. As DNA, the CDR3 is TGTGCCAGCAGTTACCAGCTAGCGGGAGACAATGAGCAGTTCTTC. Filled out from reference TRBV28 and TRBJ2-1, the complete variable domain reads DVKVTQSSRYLVKRTGEKVFLECVQDMDHENMFWYRQDPGLGLRLIYFSYDVKMKEKGDIPEGYSVSREKKERFSLILESASTNQTSMYLCASSYQLAGDNEQFFGPGTRLTVL.

V and J are TRBV29-1 and TRBJ1-1, with D possibly TRBD1 on 5 matching bases. Trimming cost V 3 bases and J 10 bases, with 15 bases left between them. This CDR3 is 12 amino acids long. The germline V gene encodes CDR1 SQVTM and CDR2 ANQGSEA. The DNA for the CDR3 is TGCAGCGTTGAGGGGGGGAGGTTAGGAGCTTTCTTT. Translation gives CSVEGGRLGAFF.

This rearrangement joins TRBV28 to TRBJ1-2; the match to TRBD1 covers 8 bases. This CDR3 is 16 amino acids long. The germline V gene encodes CDR1 MDHEN and CDR2 SYDVKM. The trim removed 3 bases at V and 8 bases at J, leaving 14 bases unmatched. This chain's CDR3 is CASSFLSTGDIVGYTF. The CDR3 DNA is TGTGCCAGCAGTTTCCTTTCGACAGGGGACATTGTCGGCTACACCTTC.

In its sample, this clone was seen many times. This chain connects TRBV7-3 to TRBJ2-2, with TRBD1 matching 7 bases. Germline V gene data show CDR1 as SGHTA and CDR2 as FQGTGA. The CDR3 is 16 residues long. The V and J ends lost 5 bases and 2 bases, in that order; junction bases with no gene match: 8. CDR3 in DNA: TGTGCCAGCAGCCCAGCCGGGACAGTAAACACCGGGGAGCTGTTTTTT. This codes for CASSPAGTVNTGELFF.

This clone was recorded at least ten times. The chain has TRBV6-1 and TRBJ1-5; no clear D gene. Germline loops: CDR1 MNHNS, CDR2 SASEGT. CDR3 size: 11 residues. V was clipped by 8 bases and J by 6 bases, with 8 bases between them. The CDR3 region has the DNA TGTGCCAGCTCGGGATTTCAGCCCCAGCATTTT. The encoded protein is CASSGFQPQHF.